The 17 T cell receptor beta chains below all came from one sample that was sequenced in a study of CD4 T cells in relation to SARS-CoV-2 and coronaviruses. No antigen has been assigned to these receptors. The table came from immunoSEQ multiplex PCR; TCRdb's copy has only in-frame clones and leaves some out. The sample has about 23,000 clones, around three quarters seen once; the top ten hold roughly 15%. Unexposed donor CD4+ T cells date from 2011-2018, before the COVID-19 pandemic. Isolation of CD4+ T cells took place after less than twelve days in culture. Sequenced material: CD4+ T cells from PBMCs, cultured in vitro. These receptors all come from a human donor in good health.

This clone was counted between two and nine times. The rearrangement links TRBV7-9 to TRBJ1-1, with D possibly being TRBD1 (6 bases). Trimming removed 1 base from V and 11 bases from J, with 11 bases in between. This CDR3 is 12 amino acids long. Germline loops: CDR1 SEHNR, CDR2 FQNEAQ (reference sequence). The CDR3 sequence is CASSLEQGSAFF. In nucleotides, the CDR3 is TGTGCCAGCAGCTTAGAACAGGGTTCGGCTTTCTTT.

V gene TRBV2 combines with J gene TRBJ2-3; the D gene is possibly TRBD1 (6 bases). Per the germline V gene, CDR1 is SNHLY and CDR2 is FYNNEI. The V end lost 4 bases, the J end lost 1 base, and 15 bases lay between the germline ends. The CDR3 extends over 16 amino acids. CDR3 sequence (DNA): TGTGCCAGCAGTGCCTCGGGCCCAGGGGGCACAGATACGCAGTATTTT. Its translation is CASSASGPGGTDTQYF.

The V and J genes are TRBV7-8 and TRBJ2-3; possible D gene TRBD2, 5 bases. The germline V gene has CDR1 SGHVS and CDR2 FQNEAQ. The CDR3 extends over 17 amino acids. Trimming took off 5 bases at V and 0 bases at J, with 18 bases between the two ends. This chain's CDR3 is CASSKRIALSSTDTQYF. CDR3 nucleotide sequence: TGTGCCAGCAGCAAGCGTATAGCGTTGTCTAGCACAGATACGCAGTATTTT.

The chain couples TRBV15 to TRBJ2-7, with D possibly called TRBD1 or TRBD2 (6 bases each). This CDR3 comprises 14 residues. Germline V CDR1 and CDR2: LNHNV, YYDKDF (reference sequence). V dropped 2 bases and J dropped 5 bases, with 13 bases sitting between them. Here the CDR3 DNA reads TGTGCCACCAGCAGATCCAGAGGGGGGAACGAGCAGTACTTC. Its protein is CATSRSRGGNEQYF.

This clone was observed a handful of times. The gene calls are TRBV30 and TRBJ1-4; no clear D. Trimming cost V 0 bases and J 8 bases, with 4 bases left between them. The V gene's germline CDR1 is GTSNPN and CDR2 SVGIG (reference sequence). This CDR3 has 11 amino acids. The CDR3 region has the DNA TGTGCCTGGAGTGTACAGGAAAAACTGTTTTTT. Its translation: CAWSVQEKLFF.

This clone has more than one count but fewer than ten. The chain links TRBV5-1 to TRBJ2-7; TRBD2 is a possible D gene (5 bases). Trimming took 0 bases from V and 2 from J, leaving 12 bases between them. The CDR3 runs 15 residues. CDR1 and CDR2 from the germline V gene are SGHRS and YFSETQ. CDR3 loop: CASSLGGGEPYEQYF. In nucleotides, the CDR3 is TGCGCCAGCAGCTTGGGAGGTGGGGAGCCCTACGAGCAGTACTTC.

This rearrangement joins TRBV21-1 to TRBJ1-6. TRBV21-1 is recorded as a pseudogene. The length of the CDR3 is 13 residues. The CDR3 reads CASWGGEGSPLHF. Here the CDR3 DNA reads TGTGCCAGCTGGGGGGGCGAAGGTTCACCCCTCCACTTT.

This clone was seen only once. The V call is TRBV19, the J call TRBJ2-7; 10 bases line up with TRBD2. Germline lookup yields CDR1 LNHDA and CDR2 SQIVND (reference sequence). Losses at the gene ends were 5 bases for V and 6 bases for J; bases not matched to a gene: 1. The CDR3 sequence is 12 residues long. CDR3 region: CASSGLAAEQYF. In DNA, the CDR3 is TGTGCCAGTAGTGGACTAGCGGCCGAGCAGTACTTC.

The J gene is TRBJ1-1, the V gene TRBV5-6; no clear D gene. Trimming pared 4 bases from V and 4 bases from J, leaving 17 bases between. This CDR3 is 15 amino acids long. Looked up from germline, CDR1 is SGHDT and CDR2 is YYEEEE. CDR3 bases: TGTGCCAGCAGCCGGGTTTGGGGTGAAGGCACTGAAGCTTTCTTT. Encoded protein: CASSRVWGEGTEAFF.

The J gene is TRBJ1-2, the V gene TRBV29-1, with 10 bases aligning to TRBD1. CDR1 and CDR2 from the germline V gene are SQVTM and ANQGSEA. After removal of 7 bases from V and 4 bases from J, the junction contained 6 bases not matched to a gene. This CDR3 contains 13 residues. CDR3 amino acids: CSGGQGDSYGYTF. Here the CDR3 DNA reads TGCAGCGGTGGACAGGGGGATAGCTATGGCTACACCTTC. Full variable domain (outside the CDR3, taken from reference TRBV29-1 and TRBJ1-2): SAVISQKPSRDICQRGTSLTIQCQVDSQVTMMFWYRQQPGQSLTLIATANQGSEATYESGFVIDKFPISRPNLTFSTLTVSNMSPEDSSIYLCSGGQGDSYGYTFGSGTRLTVV.

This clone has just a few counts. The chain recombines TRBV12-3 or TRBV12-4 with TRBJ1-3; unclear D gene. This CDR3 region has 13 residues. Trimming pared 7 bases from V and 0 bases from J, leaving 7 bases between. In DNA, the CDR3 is TGTGCCAGCACCGTGGGCTCTGGAAACACCATATATTTT. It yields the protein CASTVGSGNTIYF.

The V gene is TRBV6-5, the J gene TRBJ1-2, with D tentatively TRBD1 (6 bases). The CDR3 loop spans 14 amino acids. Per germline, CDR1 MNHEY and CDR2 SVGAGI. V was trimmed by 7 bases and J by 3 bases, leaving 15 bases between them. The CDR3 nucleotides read TGTGCCAGCACCCGCGGGGGGCTTGACTATGGCTACACCTTC. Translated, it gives CASTRGGLDYGYTF.

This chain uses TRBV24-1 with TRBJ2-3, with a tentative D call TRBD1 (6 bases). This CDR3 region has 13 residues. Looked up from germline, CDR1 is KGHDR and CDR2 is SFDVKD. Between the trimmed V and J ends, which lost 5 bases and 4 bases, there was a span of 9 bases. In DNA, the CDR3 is TGTGCCACCAGTGCAAGGACAGCAGATACGCAGTATTTT. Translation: CATSARTADTQYF.

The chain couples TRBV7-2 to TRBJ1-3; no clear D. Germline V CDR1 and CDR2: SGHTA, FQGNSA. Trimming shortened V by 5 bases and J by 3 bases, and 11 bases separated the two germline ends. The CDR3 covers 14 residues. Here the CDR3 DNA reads TGTGCCAGCAGCCCTACAGCGCTTGGAAACACCATATATTTT. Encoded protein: CASSPTALGNTIYF.

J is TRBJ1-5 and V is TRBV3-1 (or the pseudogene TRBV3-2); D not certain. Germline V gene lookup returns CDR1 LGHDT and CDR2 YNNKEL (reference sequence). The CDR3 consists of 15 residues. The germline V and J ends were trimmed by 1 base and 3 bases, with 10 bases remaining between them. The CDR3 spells CASSQGFWDNQPQHF. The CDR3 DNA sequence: TGTGCCAGCAGCCAAGGGTTTTGGGACAATCAGCCCCAGCATTTT.

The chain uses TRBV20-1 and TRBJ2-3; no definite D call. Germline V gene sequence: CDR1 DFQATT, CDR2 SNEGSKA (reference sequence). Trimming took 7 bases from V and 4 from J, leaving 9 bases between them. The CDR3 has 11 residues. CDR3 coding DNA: TGCAGTGTCTCAAGAGCAGATACGCAGTATTTT. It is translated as CSVSRADTQYF.

The DNA of the CDR3 is TGTGCCAGCAGTGAACTCGGACTAGCGGGAGCCGATACGCAGTATTTT. Amino acid sequence: CASSELGLAGADTQYF. V usage is TRBV2 and J usage is TRBJ2-3; the match to TRBD2 covers 13 bases. CDR1 is SNHLY and CDR2 is FYNNEI in the germline V gene. V lost 2 bases to trimming and J lost 6 bases; unmatched junction nucleotides: 5. This CDR3 region has 16 residues. Using reference TRBV2 and TRBJ2-3 for the parts outside the CDR3, the full variable domain is EPEVTQTPSHQVTQMGQEVILRCVPISNHLYFYWYRQILGQKVEFLVSFYNNEISEKSEIFDDQFSVERPDGSNFTLKIRSTKLEDSAMYFCASSELGLAGADTQYFGPGTRLTVL.